The 26 T cell receptor beta chains below were found in one sample sequenced in a study of cytomegalovirus exposure and HLA in healthy donors. The PCR had 60 Vbeta and 13 Jbeta primers. Here immunoSEQ multiplex PCR was the method, and the copy in TCRdb shows in-frame clones only, minus some. The sample contains 210,000 or so clones, roughly 83% of which appear only once. Specimen: PBMCs. The receptors derive from a boy between 2 and 10 years old in good health and CMV-seronegative.

The J gene is TRBJ2-5, the V gene TRBV4-2, with 7 nucleotides matching TRBD1. The V gene's germline CDR1 is LGHNA and CDR2 YNFKEQ. Losses at the gene ends were 3 bases for V and 0 bases for J; bases not matched to a gene: 4. This CDR3 spans 15 amino acids. CDR3 bases: TGTGCCAGCAGCCAGGGTGACAGGGACCAAGAGACCCAGTACTTC. This translates into CASSQGDRDQETQYF.

The V and J genes are TRBV5-4 and TRBJ2-5, with D maybe TRBD1 (5 bases). CDR3 size: 13 residues. Germline V gene data show CDR1 as SGHNT and CDR2 as YYREEE (reference sequence). Between the trimmed V and J ends, which lost 3 bases and 5 bases, there was a span of 11 bases. CDR3 DNA: TGTGCCAGCAGCTCGGACCCAGGGGAGACCCAGTACTTC. Translated: CASSSDPGETQYF.

The J gene is TRBJ2-1, the V gene TRBV7-9; 9 bases fit TRBD2. V lost 5 bases to trimming and J lost 15 bases; unmatched junction nucleotides: 5. In germline, CDR1 is SEHNR, CDR2 FQNEAQ (reference sequence). The length of the CDR3 is 11 residues. CDR3 in amino acids: CASSPGAGGFF. DNA of the CDR3: TGTGCCAGCAGCCCGGGAGCGGGGGGGTTCTTC.

The rearrangement links TRBV19 to TRBJ2-7; 7 bases fit TRBD1. The CDR3 sequence is 11 residues long. CDR1 is LNHDA, CDR2 SQIVND, per germline (reference sequence). The J segment lost 9 bases and the V segment lost 5 bases, leaving 4 bases of the junction unmatched. Here the CDR3 DNA reads TGTGCCAGTAGTCAAGGGACAGCGCAGTACTTC. Protein product: CASSQGTAQYF.

The V gene is TRBV5-5, the J gene TRBJ2-5, with D perhaps matching TRBD2 (7 bases). The CDR3 is 15 amino acids. The germline V and J ends were trimmed by 2 bases and 3 bases, with 14 bases remaining between them. CDR1 is SGHKS, CDR2 YYEKEE, per germline (reference sequence). This chain's CDR3 is CASSFVGGREETQYF. As DNA, the CDR3 is TGTGCCAGCAGCTTCGTGGGGGGGCGCGAAGAGACCCAGTACTTC.

The chain combines TRBV9 with TRBJ1-1; D uncertain. Trimming removed 3 bases at V and 11 bases at J, with 11 bases between. Looked up from germline, CDR1 is SGDLS and CDR2 is YYNGEE. This CDR3 has 11 residues. CDR3 sequence: CASSDGVYAFF. CDR3 nucleotides: TGTGCCAGCAGCGACGGTGTATATGCTTTCTTT.

The chain carries TRBV4-1 and TRBJ2-1, with TRBD2 as a possible D gene (5 bases). The V end lost 4 bases, the J end lost 2 bases, and 9 bases lay between the germline ends. The CDR3 totals 14 residues. Germline V lookup: CDR1 MGHRA, CDR2 YSYEKL. This CDR3 reads CASSRTLPYNEQFF. CDR3 nucleotides: TGCGCCAGCAGCCGGACTCTCCCCTACAATGAGCAGTTCTTC.

This chain connects TRBV10-3 to TRBJ1-2, with D possibly matching TRBD1 (6 bases). The CDR3 consists of 15 residues. Trimming shortened V by 5 bases and J by 2 bases, and 15 bases separated the two germline ends. CDR1 and CDR2 from the germline V gene are ENHRY and SYGVKD. The CDR3 sequence is CAISNGQSTNYGYTF. The CDR3, as DNA: TGTGCCATCAGTAATGGACAGTCGACGAACTATGGCTACACCTTC.

The genes are TRBV27 and TRBJ2-1; 8 bases match TRBD2. The germline V gene encodes CDR1 MNHEY and CDR2 SMNVEV (reference sequence). The CDR3 loop spans 13 amino acids. Trimming removed 10 bases from V and 4 bases from J; junction bases left unmatched: 6. DNA for the CDR3: TGTGCCATCGCCCCGGGAGGGTACAATGAGCAGTTCTTC. It codes for CAIAPGGYNEQFF.

This clone has only one observation. The rearrangement joins TRBV4-2 to TRBJ2-1, with 8 bases that match TRBD2. The CDR3 runs to 13 residues. Losses at the gene ends were 10 bases for V and 4 bases for J; bases not matched to a gene: 6. CDR1 is LGHNA and CDR2 is YNFKEQ in the germline V gene. The CDR3 protein is CATGGAGYNEQFF. CDR3 DNA sequence: TGTGCCACGGGGGGGGCGGGGTACAATGAGCAGTTCTTC.

The rearrangement uses TRBV7-2 and TRBJ1-1; 8 bases fit TRBD1. The CDR3 is made up of 13 amino acids. V was pared by 5 bases and J by 5 bases, with 4 bases of the junction left unmatched. Germline CDR1 reads SGHTA; CDR2 reads FQGNSA. Here the CDR3 DNA reads TGTGCCAGCAGCCGGGACAGGAGTACTGAAGCTTTCTTT. The encoded protein is CASSRDRSTEAFF.

In this sample, this clone turned up a few times. This chain links TRBV30 with TRBJ2-5, with 14 bases matching TRBD2. From germline, CDR1 is GTSNPN and CDR2 SVGIG (reference sequence). V shed 1 base, J shed 0 bases, and the junction held 7 bases outside the gene matches. This CDR3 comprises 18 residues. CDR3 coding DNA: TGTGCCTGGAGTGCAGGACTAGCGGGAGGTTATGACCAAGAGACCCAGTACTTC. Amino acid sequence: CAWSAGLAGGYDQETQYF.

This clone was seen only once. The chain combines TRBV11-2 with TRBJ2-7, with D possibly TRBD1 on 5 matching bases. Between the trimmed V and J ends, which lost 1 base and 2 bases, there was a span of 9 bases. The CDR3 spans 14 residues. The V gene's germline CDR1 is SGHAT and CDR2 FQNNGV. The CDR3, as DNA: TGTGCCAGCAGCTTAGGACAGAATGCCTACGAGCAGTACTTC. It yields the protein CASSLGQNAYEQYF.

This sequence joins TRBV6-1 and TRBJ2-3; perhaps TRBD2 as D (5 bases). Germline V gene data show CDR1 as MNHNS and CDR2 as SASEGT. With 0 bases removed from V and 0 bases from J, the gap between germline ends came to 13 bases. The CDR3 runs to 17 residues. The CDR3 sequence: CASSEAGGRASTDTQYF. DNA of the CDR3: TGTGCCAGCAGTGAAGCAGGTGGGCGGGCTAGCACAGATACGCAGTATTTT.

A note on this clone: At one end, the junction sequence differs from germline, possibly due to a read error. The V call is TRBV12-5, the J call TRBJ2-7; TRBD2 aligns across 13 bases. The CDR3 extends over 20 amino acids. Germline lookup yields CDR1 LGHNT and CDR2 FRNRAP. CDR3 DNA sequence: TGTGCTAGTGGCTTGGGCCCCGGGACTAGCGGGATGGTCCCGACCTACGAGCAGTACTTC. Translated, it gives CASGLGPGTSGMVPTYEQYF.

The J gene is TRBJ2-7, the V gene TRBV19; maybe TRBD2 (6 bases). The V end was cut by 0 bases, the J end by 2 bases, with 11 bases between. This CDR3 has 15 residues. Germline V gene lookup returns CDR1 LNHDA and CDR2 SQIVND (reference sequence). CDR3 in DNA: TGTGCCAGTAGTATAGAACGAGCGGGTCCCTACGAGCAGTACTTC. Translating it yields CASSIERAGPYEQYF.

The V and J genes are TRBV19 and TRBJ1-5; unclear D gene. The V and J ends lost 5 bases and 0 bases respectively, with 11 bases between them. The CDR3 extends over 15 amino acids. Germline CDR1 is LNHDA and CDR2 is SQIVND (reference sequence). CDR3 sequence: CASSPTAYSNQPQHF. In DNA, the CDR3 is TGTGCCAGTAGTCCCACAGCCTATAGCAATCAGCCCCAGCATTTT.

The chain carries TRBV9 and TRBJ2-1; TRBD1 agrees at 9 bases. CDR1 and CDR2 from the germline V gene are SGDLS and YYNGEE. Germline trimming cut 4 bases from V and 10 bases from J; bases unmatched to any gene: 3. CDR3 length: 12 amino acids. The CDR3 DNA is TGTGCCAGCAGCTATGACAGGGGGGAGCAGTTCTTC. This translates into CASSYDRGEQFF. Together with reference TRBV9 and TRBJ2-1, the CDR3 gives the full variable domain: DSGVTQTPKHLITATGQRVTLRCSPRSGDLSVYWYQQSLDQGLQFLIQYYNGEERAKGNILERFSAQQFPDLHSELNLSSLELGDSALYFCASSYDRGEQFFGPGTRLTVL.

The chain couples TRBV4-1 to TRBJ1-4; D is uncertain. The CDR3 consists of 15 residues. V lost 2 bases to trimming and J lost 8 bases, with 15 bases between them. Germline CDR1 MGHRA, CDR2 YSYEKL. CDR3: CASSQLRGSGEKLFF. DNA for the CDR3: TGCGCCAGCAGCCAACTACGGGGAAGCGGGGAAAAACTGTTTTTT.

The chain joins TRBV7-8 to TRBJ2-1; D is uncertain. V lost 0 bases and J 8 bases, leaving 8 bases between the germline ends. This CDR3 is built from 13 residues. CDR1 SGHVS and CDR2 FQNEAQ come from the germline V gene. In DNA form, the CDR3 reads TGTGCCAGCAGCTTAGCTAAAGAGTATGAGCAGTTCTTC. Residues: CASSLAKEYEQFF.

The V gene is TRBV7-6, the J gene TRBJ2-3; D unresolved. V was clipped by 2 bases and J by 4 bases, with 10 bases between them. This CDR3 region has 14 residues. Per germline, CDR1 SGHVS and CDR2 FNYEAQ. The CDR3 loop is CASSLQTRADTQYF. The CDR3 region has the DNA TGTGCCAGCAGCTTACAGACTCGCGCAGATACGCAGTATTTT.

This clone has a handful of counts. The same CDR3 arises from other DNA sequences in this sample as well. DNA for the CDR3: TGTGCCAGTAGTACGGGCTACGAGCAGTACTTC. Protein: CASSTGYEQYF. The chain employs TRBV19 and TRBJ2-7; D is unclear. The V end lost 4 bases, the J end lost 3 bases, and 4 bases lay between the germline ends. The CDR3 covers 11 residues. Germline V CDR1 and CDR2: LNHDA, SQIVND (reference sequence).

A single count supports this clone. The J gene is TRBJ1-1, the V gene TRBV5-1, with D possibly being TRBD1 (6 bases). V lost 6 bases, J lost 11 bases, and 23 bases lay in between. Germline V gene data show CDR1 as SGHRS and CDR2 as YFSETQ. The CDR3 spans 14 residues. CDR3 loop: CASTFDQGQNLAFF. In nucleotides, the CDR3 is TGCGCCAGCACCTTCGATCAGGGGCAAAACTTGGCTTTCTTT.

This chain joins TRBV7-6 and TRBJ1-6; no definite D call. The V gene's germline CDR1 is SGHVS and CDR2 FNYEAQ. V was pared by 1 base and J by 0 bases, with 7 bases between. CDR3 length: 16 residues. This CDR3 reads CASSLGGSSYNSPLHF. The CDR3 DNA follows: TGTGCCAGCAGCTTAGGTGGGAGCTCCTATAATTCACCCCTCCACTTT.

CDR3 bases: TGTGCCAGCAGTTCGGGACATATCACTGAAGCTTTCTTT. Translating it yields CASSSGHITEAFF. The rearrangement links TRBV6-6 to TRBJ1-1; D is perhaps TRBD1 (6 bases). This CDR3 region has 13 residues. The germline gives CDR1 MNHNY, CDR2 SVGAGI (reference sequence). Trimming left V 4 bases short and J 4 bases short, with 10 bases between.

The V and J genes are TRBV5-1 and TRBJ2-3; 7 bases fit TRBD2. CDR3 length: 15 amino acids. V was clipped by 4 bases and J by 4 bases; unmatched bases: 9. The germline gives CDR1 SGHRS, CDR2 YFSETQ. CDR3 in DNA: TGCGCCAGCAGCCCCCAAGGACTAGGCGCAGATACGCAGTATTTT. Translated, it gives CASSPQGLGADTQYF. Full variable domain (outside the CDR3, taken from reference TRBV5-1 and TRBJ2-3): KAGVTQTPRYLIKTRGQQVTLSCSPISGHRSVSWYQQTPGQGLQFLFEYFSETQRNKGNFPGRFSGRQFSNSRSEMNVSTLELGDSALYLCASSPQGLGADTQYFGPGTRLTVL.